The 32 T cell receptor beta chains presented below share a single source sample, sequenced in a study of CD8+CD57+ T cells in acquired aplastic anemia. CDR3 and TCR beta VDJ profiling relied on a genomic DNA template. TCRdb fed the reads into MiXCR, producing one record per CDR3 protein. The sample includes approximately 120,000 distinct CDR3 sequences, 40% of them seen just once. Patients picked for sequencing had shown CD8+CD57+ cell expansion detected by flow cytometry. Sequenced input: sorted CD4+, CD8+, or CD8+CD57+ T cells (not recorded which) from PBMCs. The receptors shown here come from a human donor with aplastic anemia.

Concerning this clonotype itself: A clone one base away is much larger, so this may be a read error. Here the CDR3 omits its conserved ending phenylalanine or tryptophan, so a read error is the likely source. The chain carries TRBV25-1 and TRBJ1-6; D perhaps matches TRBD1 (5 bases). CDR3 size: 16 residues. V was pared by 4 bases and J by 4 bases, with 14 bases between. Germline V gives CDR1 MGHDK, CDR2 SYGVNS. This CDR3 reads CASSGARDYYNSPLHS. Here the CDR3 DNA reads TGTGCCAGCAGTGGGGCCCGGGACTATTATAATTCACCCCTCCACTCT.

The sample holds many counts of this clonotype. The CDR3 protein is CASSILWVAGPRNTEAFF. In DNA, the CDR3 is TGTGCCAGTAGTATTTTGTGGGTGGCAGGGCCTAGGAACACTGAAGCTTTCTTT. The genes are TRBV19 and TRBJ1-1, with D perhaps matching TRBD1 (5 bases). This CDR3 spans 18 amino acids. With 3 bases removed from V and 1 base from J, the gap between germline ends came to 21 bases. Germline-derived CDR1 and CDR2 are LNHDA and SQIVND (reference sequence).

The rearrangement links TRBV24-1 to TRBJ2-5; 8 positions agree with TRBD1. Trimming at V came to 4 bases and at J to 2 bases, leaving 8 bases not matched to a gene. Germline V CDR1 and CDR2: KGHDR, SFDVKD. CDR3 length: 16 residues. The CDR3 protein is CATSDPEGTGQETQYF. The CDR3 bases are TGTGCCACCAGTGACCCGGAGGGGACAGGTCAAGAGACCCAGTACTTC.

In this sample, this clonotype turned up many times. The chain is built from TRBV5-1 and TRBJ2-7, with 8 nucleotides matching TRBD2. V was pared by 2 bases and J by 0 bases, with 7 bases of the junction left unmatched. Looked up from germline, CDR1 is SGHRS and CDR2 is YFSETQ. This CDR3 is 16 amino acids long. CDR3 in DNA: TGCGCCAGCAGCTTCGGCGGGGGGCCCCACTCCTACGAGCAGTACTTC. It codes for CASSFGGGPHSYEQYF.

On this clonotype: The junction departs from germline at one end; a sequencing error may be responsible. Here the CDR3 DNA reads TGTGCCAGCAGCTCAGGGACAGCCCATCCACCCCACCACTTT. Amino acid sequence: CASSSGTAHPPHHF. The chain couples TRBV7-2 to TRBJ1-6; the match to TRBD1 covers 7 bases. The germline V gene has CDR1 SGHTA and CDR2 FQGNSA. The CDR3 runs to 14 residues.

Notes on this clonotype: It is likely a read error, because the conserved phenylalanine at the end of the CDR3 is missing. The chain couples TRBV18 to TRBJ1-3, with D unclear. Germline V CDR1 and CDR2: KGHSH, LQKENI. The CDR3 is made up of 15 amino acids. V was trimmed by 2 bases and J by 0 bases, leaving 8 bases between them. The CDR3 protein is CASSPSPASGNTIYS. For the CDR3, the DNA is TGTGCCAGCTCACCATCACCGGCCTCTGGAAACACCATATATTCT.

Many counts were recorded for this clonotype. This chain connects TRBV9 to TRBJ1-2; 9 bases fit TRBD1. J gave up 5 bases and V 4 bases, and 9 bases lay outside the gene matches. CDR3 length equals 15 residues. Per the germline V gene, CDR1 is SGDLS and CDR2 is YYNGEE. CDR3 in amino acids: CASSYHRTGDYGYTF. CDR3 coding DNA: TGTGCCAGCAGCTACCATCGGACAGGGGATTATGGCTACACCTTC.

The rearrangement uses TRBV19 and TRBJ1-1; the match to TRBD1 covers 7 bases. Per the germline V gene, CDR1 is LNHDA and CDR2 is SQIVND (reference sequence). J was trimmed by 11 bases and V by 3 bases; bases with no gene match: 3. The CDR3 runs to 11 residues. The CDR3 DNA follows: TGTGCCAGTAGTATTACAGGGGCCGCTTTCTTT. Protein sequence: CASSITGAAFF.

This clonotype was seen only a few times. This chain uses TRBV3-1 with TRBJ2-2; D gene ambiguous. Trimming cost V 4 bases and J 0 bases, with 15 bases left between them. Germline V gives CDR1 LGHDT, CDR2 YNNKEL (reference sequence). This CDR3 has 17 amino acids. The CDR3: CASSPVGGRPNTGELFF. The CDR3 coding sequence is TGTGCCAGCAGCCCCGTAGGTGGCCGGCCGAACACCGGGGAGCTGTTTTTT.

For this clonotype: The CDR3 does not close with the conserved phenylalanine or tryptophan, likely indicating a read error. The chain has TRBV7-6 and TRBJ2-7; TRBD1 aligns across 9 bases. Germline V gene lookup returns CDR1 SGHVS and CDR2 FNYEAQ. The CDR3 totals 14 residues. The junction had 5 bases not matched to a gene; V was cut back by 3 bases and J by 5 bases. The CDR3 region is CASSLEQGAHEQYS. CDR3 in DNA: TGTGCCAGCAGCTTGGAACAGGGGGCTCACGAGCAGTACTCC.

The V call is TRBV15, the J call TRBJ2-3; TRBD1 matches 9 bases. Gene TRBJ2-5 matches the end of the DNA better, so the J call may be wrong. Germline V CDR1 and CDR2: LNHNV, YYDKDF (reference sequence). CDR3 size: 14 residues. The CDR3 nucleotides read TGTGCCACCAGACCGGGACAGGGTAGAGAGACCCAGTACTTC. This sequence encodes CATRPGQGRETQYF.

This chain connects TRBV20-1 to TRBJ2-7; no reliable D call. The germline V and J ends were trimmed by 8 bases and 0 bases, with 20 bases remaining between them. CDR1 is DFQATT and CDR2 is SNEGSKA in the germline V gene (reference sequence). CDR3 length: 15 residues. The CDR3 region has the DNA TGCAGTACTAATTCTTTAGCAGATAGCTCCTACGAGCAGTACTTC. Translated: CSTNSLADSSYEQYF.

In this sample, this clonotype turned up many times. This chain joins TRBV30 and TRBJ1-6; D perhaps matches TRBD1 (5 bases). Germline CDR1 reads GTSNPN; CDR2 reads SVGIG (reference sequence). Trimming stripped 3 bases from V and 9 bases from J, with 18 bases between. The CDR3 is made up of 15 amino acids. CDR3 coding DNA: TGTGCCTGGAGGGGCCTTGCGGGGGTGGGTTCACCCCTCCACTTT. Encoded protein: CAWRGLAGVGSPLHF.

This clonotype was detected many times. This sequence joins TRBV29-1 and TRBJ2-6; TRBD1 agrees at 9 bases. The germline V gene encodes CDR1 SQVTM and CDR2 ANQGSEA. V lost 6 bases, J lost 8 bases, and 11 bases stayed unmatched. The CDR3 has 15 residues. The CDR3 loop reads CSVGQGHSPPNVLTF. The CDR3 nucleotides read TGCAGCGTGGGACAGGGTCATTCCCCCCCCAACGTCCTGACTTTC.

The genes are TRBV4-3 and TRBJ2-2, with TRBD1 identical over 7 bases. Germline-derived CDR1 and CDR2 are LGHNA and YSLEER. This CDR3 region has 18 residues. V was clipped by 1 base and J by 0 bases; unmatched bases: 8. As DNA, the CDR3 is TGCGCCAGCAGCCAAGTTTCGGGACAGCACGCGAACACCGGGGAGCTGTTTTTT. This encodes CASSQVSGQHANTGELFF.

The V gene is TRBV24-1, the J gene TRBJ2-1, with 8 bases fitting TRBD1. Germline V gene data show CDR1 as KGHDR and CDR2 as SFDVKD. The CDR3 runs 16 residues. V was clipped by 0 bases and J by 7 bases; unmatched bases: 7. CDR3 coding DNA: TGTGCCACCAGTGATTTGCAGGCAGGGGGCTGGAATGAGCAGTTCTTC. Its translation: CATSDLQAGGWNEQFF.

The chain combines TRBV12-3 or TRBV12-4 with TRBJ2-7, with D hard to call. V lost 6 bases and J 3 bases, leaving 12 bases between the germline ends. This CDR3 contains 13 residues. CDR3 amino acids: CASRTAGHYEQYF. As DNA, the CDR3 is TGTGCCAGCAGGACCGCCGGGCACTACGAGCAGTACTTC.

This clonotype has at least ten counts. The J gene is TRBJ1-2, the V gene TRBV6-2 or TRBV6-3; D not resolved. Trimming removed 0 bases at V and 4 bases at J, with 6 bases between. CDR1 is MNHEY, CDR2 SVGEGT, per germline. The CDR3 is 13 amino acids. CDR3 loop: CASSYSERYGYTF. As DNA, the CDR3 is TGTGCCAGCAGTTACTCCGAGCGCTATGGCTACACCTTC.

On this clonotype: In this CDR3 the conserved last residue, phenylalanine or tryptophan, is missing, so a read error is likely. CDR3 nucleotide sequence: TGTGCCAGCAGCTTTTCACTAGCGGGGGGTGCCCCTGAGCAGTTCCTC. Translating gives CASSFSLAGGAPEQFL. The chain combines TRBV11-2 with TRBJ2-1, with 12 bases aligning to TRBD2. The CDR3 is 16 residues long. Germline trimming cut 3 bases from V and 9 bases from J; bases unmatched to any gene: 9. The germline gives CDR1 SGHAT, CDR2 FQNNGV.

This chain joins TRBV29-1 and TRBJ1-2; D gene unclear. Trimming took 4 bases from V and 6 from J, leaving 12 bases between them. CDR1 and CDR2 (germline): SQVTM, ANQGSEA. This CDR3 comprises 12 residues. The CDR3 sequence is CSVGPVVDGYTF. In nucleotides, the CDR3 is TGCAGCGTTGGCCCGGTCGTAGATGGCTACACCTTC.

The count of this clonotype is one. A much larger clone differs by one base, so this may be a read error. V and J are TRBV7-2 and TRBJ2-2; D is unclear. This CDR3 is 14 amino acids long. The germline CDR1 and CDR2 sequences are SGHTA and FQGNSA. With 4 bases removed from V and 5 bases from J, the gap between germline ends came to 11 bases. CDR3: CASSSLWRTGELFF. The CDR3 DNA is TGTGCCAGCAGCTCTTTATGGCGAACCGGGGAGCTGTTTTTT.

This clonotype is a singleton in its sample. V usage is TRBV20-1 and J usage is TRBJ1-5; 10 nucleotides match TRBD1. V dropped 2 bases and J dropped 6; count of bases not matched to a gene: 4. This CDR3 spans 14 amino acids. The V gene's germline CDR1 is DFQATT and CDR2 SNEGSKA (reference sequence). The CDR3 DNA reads TGCAGTGCTAGAAGGACAGGGGGAGGTCAGCCCCAGCATTTT. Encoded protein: CSARRTGGGQPQHF.

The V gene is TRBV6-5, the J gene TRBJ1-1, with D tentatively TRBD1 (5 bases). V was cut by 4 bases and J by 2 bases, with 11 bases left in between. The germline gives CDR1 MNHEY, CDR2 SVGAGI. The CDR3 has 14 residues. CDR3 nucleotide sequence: TGTGCCAGCAGTTTCCCAGGGCGCAACACTGAAGCTTTCTTT. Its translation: CASSFPGRNTEAFF.

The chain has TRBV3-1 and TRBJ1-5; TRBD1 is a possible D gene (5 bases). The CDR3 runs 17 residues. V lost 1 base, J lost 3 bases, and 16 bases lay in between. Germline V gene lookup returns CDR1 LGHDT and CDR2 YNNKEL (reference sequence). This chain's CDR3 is CASSQAQLTGDNQPQHF. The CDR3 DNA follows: TGTGCCAGCAGCCAAGCGCAGCTGACGGGGGACAATCAGCCCCAGCATTTT.

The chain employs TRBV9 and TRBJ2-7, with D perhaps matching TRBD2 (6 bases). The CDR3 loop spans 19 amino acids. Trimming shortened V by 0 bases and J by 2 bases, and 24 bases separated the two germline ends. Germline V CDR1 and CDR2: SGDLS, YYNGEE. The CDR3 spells CASSVVSSVCRRDPYEQYF. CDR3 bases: TGTGCCAGCAGCGTAGTCTCGTCGGTTTGCCGGAGGGATCCCTACGAGCAGTACTTC.

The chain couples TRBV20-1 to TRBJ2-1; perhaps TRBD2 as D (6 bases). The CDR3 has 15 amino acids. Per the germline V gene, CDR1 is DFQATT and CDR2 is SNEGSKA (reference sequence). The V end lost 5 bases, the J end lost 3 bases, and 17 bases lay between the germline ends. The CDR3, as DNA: TGCAGTGCTGGTGGAGGGCCGGGGAACTACAATGAGCAGTTCTTC. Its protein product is CSAGGGPGNYNEQFF.

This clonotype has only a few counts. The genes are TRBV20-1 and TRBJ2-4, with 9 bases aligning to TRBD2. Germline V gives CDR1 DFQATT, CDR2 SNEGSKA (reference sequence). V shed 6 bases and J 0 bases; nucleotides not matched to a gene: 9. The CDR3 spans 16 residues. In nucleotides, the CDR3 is TGCAGTGCGAGCCGCGGGGGGGCCGTAGCCAAAAACATTCAGTACTTC. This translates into CSASRGGAVAKNIQYF.

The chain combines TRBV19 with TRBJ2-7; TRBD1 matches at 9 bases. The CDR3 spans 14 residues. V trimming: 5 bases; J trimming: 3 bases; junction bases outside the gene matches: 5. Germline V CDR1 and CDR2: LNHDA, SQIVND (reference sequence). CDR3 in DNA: TGTGCCAGTAGTCCACGGGGACAGGGCTACGAGCAGTACTTC. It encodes CASSPRGQGYEQYF.

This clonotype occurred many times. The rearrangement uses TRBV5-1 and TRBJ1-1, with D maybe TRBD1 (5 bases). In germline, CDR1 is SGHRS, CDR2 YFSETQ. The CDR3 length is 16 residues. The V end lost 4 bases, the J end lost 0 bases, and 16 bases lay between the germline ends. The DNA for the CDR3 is TGCGCCAGCAGCGCAGAATCGCGGGGCCTGAACACTGAAGCTTTCTTT. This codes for CASSAESRGLNTEAFF.

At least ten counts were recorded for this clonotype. The CDR3 region has the DNA TGTGCCAGCAGTTACGCGATCCCGGACCAAAGGGATACGCAGTATTTT. Its translation: CASSYAIPDQRDTQYF. The chain links TRBV6-6 to TRBJ2-3; D remains unclear. This CDR3 region has 16 residues. V shed 2 bases and J shed 6 bases, with 18 bases lying between them. Germline CDR1 reads MNHNY; CDR2 reads SVGAGI (reference sequence).

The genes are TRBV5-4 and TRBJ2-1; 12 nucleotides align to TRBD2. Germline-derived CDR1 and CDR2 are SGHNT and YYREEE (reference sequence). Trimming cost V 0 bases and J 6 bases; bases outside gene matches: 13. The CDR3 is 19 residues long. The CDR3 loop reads CASSLVSLAGGPMGNEQFF. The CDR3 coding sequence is TGTGCCAGCAGCTTGGTCTCCCTAGCGGGGGGGCCAATGGGCAATGAGCAGTTCTTC.

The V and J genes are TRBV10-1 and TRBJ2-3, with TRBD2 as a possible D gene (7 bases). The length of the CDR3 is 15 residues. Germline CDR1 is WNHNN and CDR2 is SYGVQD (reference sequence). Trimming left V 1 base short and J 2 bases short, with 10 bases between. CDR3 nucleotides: TGCGCCAGCAGTGAGTATCGGGGGGCCACAGATACGCAGTATTTT. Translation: CASSEYRGATDTQYF.